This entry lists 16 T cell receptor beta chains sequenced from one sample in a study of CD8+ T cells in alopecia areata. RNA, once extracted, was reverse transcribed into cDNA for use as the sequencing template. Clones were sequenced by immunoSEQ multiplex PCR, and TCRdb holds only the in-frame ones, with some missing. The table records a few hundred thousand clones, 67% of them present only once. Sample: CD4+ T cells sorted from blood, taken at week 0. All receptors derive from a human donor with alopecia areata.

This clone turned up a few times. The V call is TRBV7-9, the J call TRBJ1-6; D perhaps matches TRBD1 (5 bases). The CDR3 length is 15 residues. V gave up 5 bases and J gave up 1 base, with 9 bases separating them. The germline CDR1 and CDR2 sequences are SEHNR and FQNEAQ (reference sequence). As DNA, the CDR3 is TGTGCCAGCAGCGGGGAGGGGTCCTATAATTCACCCCTCCACTTT. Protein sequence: CASSGEGSYNSPLHF.

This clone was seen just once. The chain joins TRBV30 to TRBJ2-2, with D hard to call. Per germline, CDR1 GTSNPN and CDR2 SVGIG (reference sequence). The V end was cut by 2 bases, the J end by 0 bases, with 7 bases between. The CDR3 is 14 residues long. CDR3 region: CAWSSLANTGELFF. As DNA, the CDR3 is TGTGCCTGGAGTAGCTTAGCGAACACCGGGGAGCTGTTTTTT.

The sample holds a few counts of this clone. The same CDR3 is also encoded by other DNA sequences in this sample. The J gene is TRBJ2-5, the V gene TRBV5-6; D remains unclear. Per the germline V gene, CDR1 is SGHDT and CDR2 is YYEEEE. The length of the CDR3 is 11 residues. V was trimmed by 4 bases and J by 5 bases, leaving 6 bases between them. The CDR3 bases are TGTGCCAGCAGCCTAAGGGAGACCCAGTACTTC. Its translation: CASSLRETQYF.

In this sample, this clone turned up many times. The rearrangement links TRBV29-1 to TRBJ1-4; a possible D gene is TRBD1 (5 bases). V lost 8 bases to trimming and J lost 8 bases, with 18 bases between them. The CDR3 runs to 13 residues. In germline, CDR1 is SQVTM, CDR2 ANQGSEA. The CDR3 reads CSHICWGWEKLFF. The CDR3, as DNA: TGCAGCCACATTTGCTGGGGCTGGGAAAAACTGTTTTTT. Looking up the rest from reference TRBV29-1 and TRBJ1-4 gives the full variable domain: SAVISQKPSRDICQRGTSLTIQCQVDSQVTMMFWYRQQPGQSLTLIATANQGSEATYESGFVIDKFPISRPNLTFSTLTVSNMSPEDSSIYLCSHICWGWEKLFFGSGTQLSVL.

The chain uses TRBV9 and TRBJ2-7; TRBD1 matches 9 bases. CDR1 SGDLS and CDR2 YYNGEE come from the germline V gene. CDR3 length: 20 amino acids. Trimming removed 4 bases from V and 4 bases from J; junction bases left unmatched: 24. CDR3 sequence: CASSPRNTAGLGTGSYEQYF. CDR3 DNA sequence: TGTGCCAGCAGCCCCCGGAACACCGCGGGGCTCGGGACAGGGTCGTACGAGCAGTACTTC.

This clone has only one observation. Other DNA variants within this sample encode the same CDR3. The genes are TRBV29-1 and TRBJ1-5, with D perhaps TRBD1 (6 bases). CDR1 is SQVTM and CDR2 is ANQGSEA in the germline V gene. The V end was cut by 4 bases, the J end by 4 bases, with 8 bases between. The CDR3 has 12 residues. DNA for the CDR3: TGCAGCGTTGGAGGGGGAAATCAGCCCCAGCATTTT. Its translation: CSVGGGNQPQHF.

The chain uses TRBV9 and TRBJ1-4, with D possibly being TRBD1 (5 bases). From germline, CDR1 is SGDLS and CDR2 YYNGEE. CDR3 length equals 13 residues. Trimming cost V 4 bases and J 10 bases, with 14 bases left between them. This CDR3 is CASSPGTGGKLFF. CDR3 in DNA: TGTGCCAGCAGCCCCGGGACTGGGGGAAAACTGTTTTTT.

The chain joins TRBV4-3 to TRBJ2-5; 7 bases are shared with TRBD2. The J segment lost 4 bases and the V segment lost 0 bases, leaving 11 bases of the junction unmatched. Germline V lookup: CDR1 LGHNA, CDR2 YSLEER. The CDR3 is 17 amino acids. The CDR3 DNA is TGCGCCAGCAGCCAAGAGCCCTTCAGCGGGGCTGGAGAGACCCAGTACTTC. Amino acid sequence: CASSQEPFSGAGETQYF.

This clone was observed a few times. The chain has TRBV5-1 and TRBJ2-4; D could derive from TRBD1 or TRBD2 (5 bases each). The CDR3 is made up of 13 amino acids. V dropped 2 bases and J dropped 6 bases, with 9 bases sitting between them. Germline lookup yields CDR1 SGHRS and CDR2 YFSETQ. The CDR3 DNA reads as TGCGCCAGCAGCTTCGAGGGGTCAAACATTCAGTACTTC. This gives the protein CASSFEGSNIQYF.

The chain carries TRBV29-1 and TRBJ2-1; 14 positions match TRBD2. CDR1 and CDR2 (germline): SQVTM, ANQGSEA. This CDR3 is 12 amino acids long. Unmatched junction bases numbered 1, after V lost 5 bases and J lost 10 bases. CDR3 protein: CSVRTSGREQFF. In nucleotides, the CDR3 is TGCAGCGTTAGGACTAGCGGGAGGGAGCAGTTCTTC.

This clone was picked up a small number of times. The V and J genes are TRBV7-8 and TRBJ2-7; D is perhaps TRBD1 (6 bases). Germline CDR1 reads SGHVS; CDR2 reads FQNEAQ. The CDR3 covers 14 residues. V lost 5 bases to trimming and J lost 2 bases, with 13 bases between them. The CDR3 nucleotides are TGTGCCAGCAGCATTGAAGACAGGACCTACGAGCAGTACTTC. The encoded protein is CASSIEDRTYEQYF.

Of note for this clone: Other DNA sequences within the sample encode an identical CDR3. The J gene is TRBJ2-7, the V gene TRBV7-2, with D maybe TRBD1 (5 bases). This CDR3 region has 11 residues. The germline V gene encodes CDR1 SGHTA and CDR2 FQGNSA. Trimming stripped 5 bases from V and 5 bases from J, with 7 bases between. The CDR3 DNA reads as TGTGCCAGCAGCCCCAGGGACGAGCAGTACTTC. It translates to CASSPRDEQYF.

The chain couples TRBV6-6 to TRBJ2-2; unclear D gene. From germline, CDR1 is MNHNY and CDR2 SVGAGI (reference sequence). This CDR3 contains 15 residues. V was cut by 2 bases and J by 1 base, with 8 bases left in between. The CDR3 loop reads CASSYQQQNTGELFF. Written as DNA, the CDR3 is TGTGCCAGCAGTTACCAACAGCAGAACACCGGGGAGCTGTTTTTT.

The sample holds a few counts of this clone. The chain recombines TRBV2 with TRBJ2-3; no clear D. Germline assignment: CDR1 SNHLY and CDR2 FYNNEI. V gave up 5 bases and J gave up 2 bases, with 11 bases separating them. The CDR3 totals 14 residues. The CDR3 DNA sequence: TGTGCCAGCAGTCCGACAACCTCCACAGATACGCAGTATTTT. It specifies CASSPTTSTDTQYF.

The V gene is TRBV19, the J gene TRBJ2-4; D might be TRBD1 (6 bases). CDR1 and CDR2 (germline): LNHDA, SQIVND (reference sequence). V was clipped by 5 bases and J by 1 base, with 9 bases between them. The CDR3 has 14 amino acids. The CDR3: CASSSQGAKNIQYF. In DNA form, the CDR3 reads TGTGCCAGTAGTTCGCAGGGGGCCAAAAACATTCAGTACTTC.

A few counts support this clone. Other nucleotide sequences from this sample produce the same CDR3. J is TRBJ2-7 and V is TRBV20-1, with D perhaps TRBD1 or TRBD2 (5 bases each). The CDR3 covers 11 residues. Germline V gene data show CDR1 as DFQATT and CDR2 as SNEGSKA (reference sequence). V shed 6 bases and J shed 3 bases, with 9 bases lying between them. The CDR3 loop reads CSARDGYEQYF. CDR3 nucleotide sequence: TGCAGTGCCCGGGACGGCTACGAGCAGTACTTC.